This note documents a single TCR beta chain sequence. Its specificity is unknown. These data come from a study of T cells in localized non-small cell lung cancer. Assay: immunoSEQ multiplex PCR; the TCRdb copy retains only in-frame clones and omits some. The table lists about 26,000 clones, approximately 81% of them singletons, with 9.6% in the top ten. The junction had 5 bases not matched to a gene; V was cut back by 0 bases and J by 8 bases. The germline gives CDR1 SGHDT, CDR2 YYEEEE. The CDR3 is made up of 15 amino acids. Study outcomes and limitations: Adjacent lung was found to contain a median approximately 50 of the top 100 tumor clones. Patients showing higher blood T cell density tended to see longer overall survival. Uninvolved adjacent lung showed the highest T cell clonality, exceeding tumor.

The source material was peripheral blood, sampled before any cancer treatment. The sequence was obtained from a man aged 35 to 70 with stage III squamous cell lung carcinoma. The rearrangement uses TRBV5-6 and TRBJ2-1; 10 bases are a match to TRBD2. CDR3 DNA: TGTGCCAGCAGCTTGGTGTCTAGCGGGAGATATGAGCAGTTCTTC. As protein: CASSLVSSGRYEQFF.